The T cell receptor (beta chain) under discussion was sequenced for a study of radiotherapy plus CTLA-4 blockade in lung cancer. For the study at large: An objective response was seen in roughly a sixth of patients, and disease control in less than 40%. Study-level findings and limits: Subsequent to radiotherapy plus ipilimumab, tumor-derived TCR clones underwent expansion in blood.

Each patient with chemo-refractory metastatic non-small-cell lung cancer was treated with focal radiation plus CTLA-4 blockade using ipilimumab. A word on this clone: What it recognizes is unknown.

Germline CDR1 SGHRS, CDR2 YFSETQ. The length of the CDR3 is 14 residues. V shed 4 bases and J 9 bases; nucleotides not matched to a gene: 9. Clones were read by immunoSEQ multiplex PCR, and TCRdb kept only the in-frame ones, dropping some. The sample consists of under 100,000 clones, about 85% of them appearing once. The material was peripheral blood, obtained from a patient treated with radiotherapy plus ipilimumab. The TCR was taken from a human donor with non-small cell lung cancer that progressed on radiotherapy plus ipilimumab. The chain links TRBV5-1 to TRBJ2-2; 7 bases fit TRBD1. This CDR3 is CASSPRDSPWELFF. DNA of the CDR3: TGCGCCAGCAGCCCTAGGGACAGCCCCTGGGAGCTGTTTTTT.